This T cell receptor (beta chain) was identified during a study of cytomegalovirus exposure and HLA in healthy donors. Overall study findings and caveats: Analysis was carried out at a later point, and it linked a missense DCLRE1C variant to TCR beta V- and J-gene trimming.

Remarks on this clone: Its antigen is undetermined. At one boundary the junction diverges from the germline segment, which might be a read error.

CDR3 length equals 12 residues. Germline V CDR1 and CDR2: SEHNR, FQNEAQ (reference sequence). PCR employed 60 Vbeta and 13 Jbeta primers. Clones were sequenced by immunoSEQ multiplex PCR, and TCRdb holds only the in-frame ones, with some missing. The data contain 120,000 or so clones, over 60% of them seen just once; the ten biggest clones take up around 3.2%. This chain connects TRBV7-9 to TRBJ1-1, with 7 bases lining up with TRBD1. This receptor was obtained from an older woman in good health and CMV-seropositive. Sequencing was carried out using PBMCs. The DNA of the CDR3 is TGTTCCAGCACCCCCTTCAGGGGGAAAGCTTTCTTT. It yields the protein CSSTPFRGKAFF.